This T cell receptor (beta chain) emerged from a study of blood T cells in healthy people across ages. Study-level background: Template-switching capture recovered about one barcoded beta molecule per two T cells.

The authors ran a second PCR of about 6 to 11 cycles using a sample-barcoded 5' primer and a J-beta primer mix. TCRdb recomputed calls from the 5' RACE reads with MiXCR, one row per CDR3 protein. The sample contains roughly 800,000 distinct CDR3 sequences, roughly 64% of which appear only once. The germline V gene has CDR1 DFQATT and CDR2 SNEGSKA (reference sequence). CDR3 length: 14 amino acids. Trimming pared 0 bases from V and 2 bases from J, leaving 10 bases between. Ranging in age from about 6 to 100, the donors were healthy Caucasian individuals from Russia. Specimen: blood. The genes are TRBV20-1 and TRBJ2-5, with a tentative D call TRBD1 (5 bases). The sequence was obtained from a man aged 25 to 40 in good health. In DNA, the CDR3 is TGCAGTGCTAGAGATGGGGCGATACAAGAGACCCAGTACTTC. This codes for CSARDGAIQETQYF.